This TCR beta chain appears in the sequencing data of a study of shared clonotypes between healthy human individuals. Donors were healthy HIV-negative adults without recently reported acute infections or vaccinations. Study conclusions and caveats: The diversity represented, both genetic and in exposure history, was limited by few donors.

In its sample, this clone was seen many times. Its antigen is currently unknown. At the deep level, the assay was run. Every subset's genomic DNA went evenly onto several immunoSEQ plates. The protocol was immunoSEQ multiplex PCR, while the TCRdb copy is restricted to in-frame clones and leaves out a portion. Among about half a million clones listed, roughly four fifths were seen once. What was sequenced was PBMCs. This TCR was sampled from a woman aged 40 to 49 in good health. Some clones in this sample may be carry-over from other donors' samples.

CDR3 bases: TGTGCCAGCAGCTTCCAGGGGCCCGAAGAGACCCAGTACTTC. Amino acid sequence: CASSFQGPEETQYF. V is TRBV7-2 and J is TRBJ2-5; possible D gene TRBD1, 6 bases. This CDR3 is 14 amino acids long. V lost 3 bases, J lost 3 bases, and 11 bases lay in between. Germline lookup yields CDR1 SGHTA and CDR2 FQGNSA. The full variable domain, in which reference TRBV7-2 and TRBJ2-5 provide the parts outside the CDR3, is GAGVSQSPSNKVTEKGKDVELRCDPISGHTALYWYRQSLGQGLEFLIYFQGNSAPDKSGLPSDRFSAERTGGSVSTLTIQRTQQEDSAVYLCASSFQGPEETQYFGPGTRLLVL.